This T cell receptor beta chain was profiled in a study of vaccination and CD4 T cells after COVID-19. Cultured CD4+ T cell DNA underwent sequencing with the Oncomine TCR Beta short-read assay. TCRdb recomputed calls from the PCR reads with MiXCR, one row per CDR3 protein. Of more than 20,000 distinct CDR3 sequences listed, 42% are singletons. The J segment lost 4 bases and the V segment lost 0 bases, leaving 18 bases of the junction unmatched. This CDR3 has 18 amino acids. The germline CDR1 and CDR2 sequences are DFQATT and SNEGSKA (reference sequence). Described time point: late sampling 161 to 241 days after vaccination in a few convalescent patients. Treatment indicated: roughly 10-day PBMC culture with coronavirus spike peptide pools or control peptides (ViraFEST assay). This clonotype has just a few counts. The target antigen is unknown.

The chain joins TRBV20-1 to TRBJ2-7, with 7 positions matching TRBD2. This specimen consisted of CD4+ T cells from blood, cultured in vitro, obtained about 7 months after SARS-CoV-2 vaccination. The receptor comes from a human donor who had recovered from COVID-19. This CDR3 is CSAREQTVKAGRIYEQYF. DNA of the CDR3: TGCAGTGCTAGAGAGCAGACCGTGAAAGCGGGACGTATTTACGAGCAGTACTTC.